This TCR beta chain was sequenced during a study of OX40 agonist ivuxolimab in advanced cancers. Study-wide context: Patients were treated with ivuxolimab, an agonistic anti-OX40 (CD134) antibody.

Findings of the study overall: Researchers did not determine the expanded peripheral T cells' antigen specificity.

In the case of this clone: Its antigen is unknown.

The repertoire was sequenced with immunoSEQ multiplex PCR; TCRdb's copy has only in-frame clones and lacks some. The table has roughly 100,000 clones, approximately 85% seen once; the top ten hold 3.8%. The clonotype was recovered from an adult with an advanced solid tumor such as melanoma, head and neck, liver or kidney cancer. This sample comprised CD4+ or CD8+ T cells sorted from blood, obtained in a trial of the OX40 agonist ivuxolimab.

The CDR3 DNA sequence: TGTGCCAGCGAGGAGTACAGGGGTATAGAAGCTTTCTTT. Residues: CASEEYRGIEAFF. The rearrangement joins TRBV11-1 to TRBJ1-1, with TRBD1 matching 7 bases. The CDR3 is 13 residues long. CDR1 SGHAT and CDR2 FQDESV come from the germline V gene (reference sequence). J was trimmed by 8 bases and V by 8 bases; bases with no gene match: 11.